Below, one TCR beta chain is given with its context. Its specificity is unknown. TCRdb fed the reads into MiXCR, producing one record per CDR3 protein. The repertoire includes about 700,000 distinct CDR3 sequences, around 31% of them detected once, and 15% to 20% sits in the top ten. This CDR3 has 13 amino acids. V lost 7 bases and J lost 1, with 9 bases in between. CDR1 and CDR2 (germline): MNHEY, SVGAGI. The data originate from a study of T cell repertoires in cytomegalovirus infection. Study-level information: Recently described HLA-C-restricted plus well-studied HLA-B-restricted CMV epitopes were used. CMV infection together with matching HLA type was indicated by public TCR beta signatures.

Regarding the study as a whole: Identification of carriers of CMV plus the relevant HLA was achieved through cumulative public TCR beta family frequency. Dominating the ex vivo response were TCR beta clonotypes that were CMV-specific and HLA-C-restricted.

The chain uses TRBV6-5 and TRBJ2-3; D remains ambiguous. The sequencing used cultured PBMCs, collected from culture after CMV antigen stimulation. This TCR was recovered from a human donor in good health (CMV status not recorded). Some clones in this sample may be carry-over from other donors' samples. The CDR3 sequence: CASTNAGTDTQYF. The CDR3 nucleotides are TGTGCCAGCACCAACGCGGGCACAGATACGCAGTATTTT.